What follows describes a single T cell receptor (beta chain). As yet, its antigen is unknown. The PCR used 60 Vbeta and 13 Jbeta primers. Profiling relied on immunoSEQ multiplex PCR, and the TCRdb table lists in-frame clones only, not all of them. The repertoire holds roughly 160,000 clones, 70% to 90% seen once, with about a tenth in the top ten. This record comes from a study of cytomegalovirus exposure and HLA in healthy donors. For the study at large: HLA-typed donors were the source of about 85 million unique TCRs, which an early data release held. Of roughly 400 genotyped donors, roughly 81% grouped in the Caucasian-associated ancestry cluster.

Study results and limitations: Previously analyzed data showed that most TCR beta V segments were productive at a frequency of about 90% or about 30%.

Germline lookup yields CDR1 SQVTM and CDR2 ANQGSEA. The CDR3 has 15 amino acids. V lost 2 bases, J lost 2 bases, and 7 bases stayed unmatched. The sequencing sample was made of PBMCs. This clonotype was obtained from a man younger than 35 in good health and CMV-seropositive. The chain joins TRBV29-1 to TRBJ2-3; 7 bases are shared with TRBD1. Here the CDR3 DNA reads TGCAGCGTTGAAATGGCAGGGGGACACACAGATACGCAGTATTTT. Its translation: CSVEMAGGHTDTQYF.